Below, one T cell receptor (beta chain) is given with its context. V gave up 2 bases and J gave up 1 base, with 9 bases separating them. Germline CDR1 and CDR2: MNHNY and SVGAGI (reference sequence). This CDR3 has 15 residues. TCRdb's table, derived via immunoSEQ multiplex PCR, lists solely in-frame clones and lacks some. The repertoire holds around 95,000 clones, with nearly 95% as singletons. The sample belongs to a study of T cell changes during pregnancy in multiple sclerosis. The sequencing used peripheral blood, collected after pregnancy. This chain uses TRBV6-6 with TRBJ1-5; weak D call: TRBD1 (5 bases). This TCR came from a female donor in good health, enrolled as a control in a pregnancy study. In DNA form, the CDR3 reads TGTGCCAGCAGTTACGAGCAGGGAAGCAATCAGCCCCAGCATTTT. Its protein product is CASSYEQGSNQPQHF.